Listed below are T cell receptor beta chains from one sample, sequenced in a study of OX40 agonist ivuxolimab in advanced cancers. Some clones are missing from TCRdb's copy, which holds only in-frame ones; the method was immunoSEQ multiplex PCR. Here the sample spans about 130,000 clones, around 93% being singletons. The source was CD4+ or CD8+ T cells sorted from blood, collected in a trial of the OX40 agonist ivuxolimab. These receptors originate from an adult with an advanced solid tumor such as melanoma, head and neck, liver or kidney cancer. Both conserved end residues are part of each CDR3. Each record gives: D gene, V gene, J gene, CDR3 protein. D genes are given only for firm matches.

-	TRBV5-8	TRBJ2-1	CASSLVVVLGFSNEQFF
-	TRBV19	TRBJ1-1	CASSMGQVLNTEAFF
TRBD1	TRBV6-5	TRBJ1-2	CASSLGQSDGYTF
-	TRBV11-1	TRBJ2-1	CASSLPASTVSYNEQFF
-	TRBV21-1	TRBJ1-4	CASSTRTGPATNEKLFF
TRBD1	TRBV19	TRBJ1-5	CASSILTGEPQHF
-	TRBV10-2	TRBJ2-1	CASSDFGGRRDEQFF
-	TRBV28	TRBJ2-7	CASSDRYEQYF
-	TRBV14	TRBJ2-3	CASSRRLGGDTQYF
TRBD2	TRBV7-3	TRBJ2-1	CASSPTSGTYNEQFF
TRBD1	TRBV19	TRBJ1-1	CASSISSDRENTEAFF
-	TRBV6-1	TRBJ2-7	CASSGPGRTYEQYF
-	TRBV6-6	TRBJ1-5	CASSYSKLSNQPQHF
-	TRBV18	TRBJ1-5	CASSPSPDSLSPQHF
-	TRBV7-3	TRBJ1-1	CASSLGQSNTEAFF
-	TRBV11-3	TRBJ1-1	CASSLEIWGLENTEAFF
-	TRBV11-1	TRBJ2-7	CASSLAGAAYEQYF
-	TRBV27	TRBJ2-1	CASSFFWGGSSYNEQFF
TRBD1	TRBV11-2	TRBJ1-2	CASSHGQGARGYTF
-	TRBV2	TRBJ1-5	CASSELWDTQHF
-	TRBV5-4	TRBJ2-5	CASSLQGKETQYF
-	TRBV7-2	TRBJ1-3	CASSSPGNTIYF
-	TRBV5-1	TRBJ2-7	CASSLEDSSYEQYF
-	TRBV9	TRBJ1-1	CASSVVPRMDTEAFF
-	TRBV5-4	TRBJ1-1	CASSLIPDTEAFF
-	TRBV7-9	TRBJ1-2	CASSLGTESYGYTF
-	TRBV11-2	TRBJ1-5	CASSPSTGGNQPQHF
-	TRBV7-2	TRBJ2-1	CARGSYNEQFF
-	TRBV7-2	TRBJ2-7	CASSFTRIAYEQYF
-	TRBV28	TRBJ2-5	CASSFPGVWAQYF
-	TRBV29-1	TRBJ1-3	CSVETLLAGRGNTIYF
-	TRBV18	TRBJ1-1	CASSTDKNTEAFF
TRBD1	TRBV28	TRBJ2-7	CASSLPQGAGHEQYF
-	TRBV14	TRBJ1-2	CASSRVLTGRRLPSNYGYTF
-	TRBV5-1	TRBJ1-1	CASSQGHPNTEAFF
TRBD2	TRBV11-2	TRBJ2-1	CASSPGGGREQFF
TRBD2	TRBV25-1	TRBJ2-7	CASSGRRLAGAYEQYF
-	TRBV6-1	TRBJ1-5	CASSGPGQTFSNQPQHF
-	TRBV5-1	TRBJ2-5	CASSSGRRSPSGETQYF
-	TRBV4-3	TRBJ1-1	CASSQVVPLGMARGGTEAFF
TRBD1	TRBV9	TRBJ1-2	CASSLGTGVNGYTF
-	TRBV7-2	TRBJ1-5	CASSLLGPINQPQHF
TRBD2	TRBV7-2	TRBJ2-3	CASSLGLAIDTQYF
TRBD1	TRBV19	TRBJ1-2	CASSWTRDSENSSPTF
-	TRBV5-8	TRBJ1-1	CASSSGDRMNTEAFF
-	TRBV5-8	TRBJ2-5	CASTKQGLWETQYF
-	TRBV5-1	TRBJ1-1	CASTRDHGGKNTEAFF